The 11 T cell receptor beta chains presented below share a single source sample, sequenced in a study of a mutant IDH1 vaccine in newly diagnosed glioma. No cognate antigen is known for these TCRs. Repertoires were generated with immunoSEQ multiplex PCR, while TCRdb's copy carries only in-frame clones and drops some. The data contain about 56,000 clones, roughly nine tenths of them singletons. As to time point: week 35, safety follow-up. Vaccination comprised doses that each held 300 ug of mutant IDH1 20-mer peptide, plus topical imiquimod. The sample was PBMCs, taken from a glioma patient whose treatment included an IDH1 peptide vaccine. The origin of the receptors is a middle-aged man with glioma.

DNA for the CDR3: TGTGCCAGTAGTTCCCGACAGGGTTTGTACGAGCAGTACTTC. Its translation: CASSSRQGLYEQYF. The genes are TRBV19 and TRBJ2-7; 7 bases map to TRBD1. Germline values: CDR1 LNHDA, CDR2 SQIVND (reference sequence). The CDR3 covers 14 residues. The V and J ends lost 5 bases and 4 bases, in that order; junction bases with no gene match: 8.

The chain employs TRBV5-1 and TRBJ1-1, with D maybe TRBD1 (5 bases). V was cut by 0 bases and J by 4 bases, with 10 bases left in between. CDR1 is SGHRS, CDR2 YFSETQ, per germline. The CDR3 covers 14 residues. In DNA form, the CDR3 reads TGCGCCAGCAGCTTGGGGCAGGGTGGCACTGAAGCTTTCTTT. Amino acids: CASSLGQGGTEAFF.

This chain connects TRBV6-5 to TRBJ2-4, with TRBD1 matching over 7 bases. Germline V CDR1 and CDR2: MNHEY, SVGAGI. V dropped 6 bases and J dropped 6; count of bases not matched to a gene: 2. CDR3 length: 12 residues. The CDR3 loop reads CASSNRGNIQYF. The CDR3 DNA sequence: TGTGCCAGCAGCAACAGGGGAAACATTCAGTACTTC.

The chain is built from TRBV5-6 and TRBJ2-1; tentatively, D is TRBD2 (6 bases). This CDR3 comprises 13 residues. Germline V gene sequence: CDR1 SGHDT, CDR2 YYEEEE. V lost 4 bases and J lost 14, with 19 bases in between. As DNA, the CDR3 is TGTGCCAGCAGCCCGGAAACTAGCTGGAAGAAGTTCTTC. It yields the protein CASSPETSWKKFF.

The table lists this clone with a count of one. The genes are TRBV14 and TRBJ1-2; 7 positions match TRBD1. This CDR3 has 12 amino acids. V lost 4 bases to trimming and J lost 8 bases; unmatched junction nucleotides: 4. CDR1 SGHDN and CDR2 FVKESK come from the germline V gene. For the CDR3, the DNA is TGTGCCAGCAGCCTGCAGGGGGGCGGCTACACCTTC. Translating it yields CASSLQGGGYTF.

The chain recombines TRBV14 with TRBJ1-1; maybe TRBD1 (6 bases). Germline V lookup: CDR1 SGHDN, CDR2 FVKESK. The CDR3 length is 14 residues. Trimming cost V 4 bases and J 0 bases, with 9 bases left between them. CDR3 in amino acids: CASSPHRVNTEAFF. For the CDR3, the DNA is TGTGCCAGCAGCCCACACAGGGTGAACACTGAAGCTTTCTTT.

V gene TRBV29-1 combines with J gene TRBJ1-1; D is possibly TRBD1 (5 bases). CDR3 length: 13 amino acids. The V gene's germline CDR1 is SQVTM and CDR2 ANQGSEA. V was pared by 7 bases and J by 5 bases, with 17 bases between. The CDR3 DNA sequence: TGCAGCGCCACGCCACGGGGCGGTACTGAAGCTTTCTTT. This encodes CSATPRGGTEAFF.

This chain connects TRBV7-2 to TRBJ2-3; D might be TRBD1 or TRBD2, each matching 5 bases. Trimming took 2 bases from V and 14 from J, leaving 23 bases between them. The CDR3 spans 15 residues. In germline, CDR1 is SGHTA, CDR2 FQGNSA. The chain's CDR3 is CASSLRGLDSPSWYF. DNA for the CDR3: TGTGCCAGCAGCTTACGGGGCCTAGATAGCCCTTCCTGGTATTTT.

The genes are TRBV7-9 and TRBJ1-4; D is perhaps TRBD1 (5 bases). The V and J ends lost 0 bases and 7 bases respectively, with 6 bases between them. The germline CDR1 and CDR2 sequences are SEHNR and FQNEAQ (reference sequence). The CDR3 length is 13 residues. CDR3 DNA: TGTGCCAGCAGCTTAGCAGGGACTGAAAAACTGTTTTTT. It translates to CASSLAGTEKLFF.

This sequence joins TRBV7-9 and TRBJ2-7, with a possible D match to TRBD2 (5 bases). Germline V gives CDR1 SEHNR, CDR2 FQNEAQ (reference sequence). The CDR3 is made up of 14 amino acids. The V end lost 4 bases, the J end lost 0 bases, and 10 bases lay between the germline ends. In DNA, the CDR3 is TGTGCCAGCAGCTCCTACGGGGACTCCTACGAGCAGTACTTC. Residues: CASSSYGDSYEQYF. Based on the CDR3 plus reference TRBV7-9 and TRBJ2-7, the full variable domain is DTGVSQNPRHKITKRGQNVTFRCDPISEHNRLYWYRQTLGQGPEFLTYFQNEAQLEKSRLLSDRFSAERPKGSFSTLEIQRTEQGDSAMYLCASSSYGDSYEQYFGPGTRLTVT.

V gene TRBV10-3 combines with J gene TRBJ1-5, with D perhaps matching TRBD1 (5 bases). V was pared by 4 bases and J by 7 bases, with 14 bases between. CDR3 length: 14 amino acids. Germline V gene lookup returns CDR1 ENHRY and CDR2 SYGVKD. The CDR3 region has the DNA TGTGCCATCAGTGGCCGAGGAGGGGACCAGCCCCAGCATTTT. This codes for CAISGRGGDQPQHF.